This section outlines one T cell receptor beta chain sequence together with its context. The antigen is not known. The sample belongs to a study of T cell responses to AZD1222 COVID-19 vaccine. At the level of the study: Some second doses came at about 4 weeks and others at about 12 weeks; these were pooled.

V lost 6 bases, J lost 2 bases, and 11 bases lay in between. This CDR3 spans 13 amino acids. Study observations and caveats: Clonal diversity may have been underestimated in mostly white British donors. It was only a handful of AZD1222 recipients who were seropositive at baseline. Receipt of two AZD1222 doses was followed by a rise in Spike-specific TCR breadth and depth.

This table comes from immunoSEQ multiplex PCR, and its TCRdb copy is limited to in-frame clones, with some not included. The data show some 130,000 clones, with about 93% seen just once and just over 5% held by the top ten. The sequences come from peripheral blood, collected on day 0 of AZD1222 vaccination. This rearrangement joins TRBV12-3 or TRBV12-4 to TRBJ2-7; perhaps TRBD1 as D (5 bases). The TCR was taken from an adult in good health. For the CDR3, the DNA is TGTGCCAGCAGCCCGGACAACGCCTACGAGCAGTACTTC. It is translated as CASSPDNAYEQYF.